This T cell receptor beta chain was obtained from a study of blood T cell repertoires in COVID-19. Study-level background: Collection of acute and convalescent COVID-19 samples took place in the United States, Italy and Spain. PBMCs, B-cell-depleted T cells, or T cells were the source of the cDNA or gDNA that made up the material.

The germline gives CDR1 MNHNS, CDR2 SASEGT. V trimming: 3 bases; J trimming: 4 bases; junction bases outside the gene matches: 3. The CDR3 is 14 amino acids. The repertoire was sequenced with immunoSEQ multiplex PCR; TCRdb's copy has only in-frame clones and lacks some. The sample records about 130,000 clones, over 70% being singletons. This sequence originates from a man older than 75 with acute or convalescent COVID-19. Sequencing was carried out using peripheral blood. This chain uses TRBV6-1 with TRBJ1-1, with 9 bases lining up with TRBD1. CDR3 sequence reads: CASSDGQGFTEAFF. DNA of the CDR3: TGTGCCAGCAGTGACGGACAGGGGTTCACTGAAGCTTTCTTT.